This T cell receptor (beta chain) was sequenced for a study of CD8 T cells in Susac syndrome. Sequencing of TCR beta was performed on blood CD8+ T cells and on blood CD4+ T cells. Matching for age and sex applied to the controls, who were healthy donors. Looked up from germline, CDR1 is MNHEY and CDR2 is SMNVEV (reference sequence). The CDR3 contains 15 residues. Trimming cost V 7 bases and J 2 bases; bases outside gene matches: 7. RNA totalling roughly 0.45 to 1 ug underwent reverse transcription with random hexamers. TCRdb fed the immunoSEQ multiplex PCR reads into MiXCR, producing one record per CDR3 protein. This table holds approximately 110,000 distinct CDR3 sequences, more than 90% found once.

The sequencing input was CD4+ T cells from PBMCs. The chain links TRBV27 to TRBJ2-7, with TRBD1 identical over 11 bases. The TCR comes from a human donor in good health. In nucleotides, the CDR3 is TGTGCCAGCACCCCCATGGGACAGGGGGCCTACGAGCAGTACTTC. Encoded protein: CASTPMGQGAYEQYF.